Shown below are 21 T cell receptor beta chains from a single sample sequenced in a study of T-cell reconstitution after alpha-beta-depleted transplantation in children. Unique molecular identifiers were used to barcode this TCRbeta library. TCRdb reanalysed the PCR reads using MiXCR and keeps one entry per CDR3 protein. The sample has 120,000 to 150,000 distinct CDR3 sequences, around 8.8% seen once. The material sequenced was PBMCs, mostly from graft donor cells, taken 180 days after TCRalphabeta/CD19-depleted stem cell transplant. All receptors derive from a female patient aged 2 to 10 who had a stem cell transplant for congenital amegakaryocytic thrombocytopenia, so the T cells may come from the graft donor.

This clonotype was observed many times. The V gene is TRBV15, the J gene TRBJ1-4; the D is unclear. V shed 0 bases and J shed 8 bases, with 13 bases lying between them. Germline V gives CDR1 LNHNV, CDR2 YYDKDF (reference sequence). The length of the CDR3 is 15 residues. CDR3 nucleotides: TGTGCCACCAGCAGAGATGGAGGGCAGGCGGAAAAACTGTTTTTT. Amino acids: CATSRDGGQAEKLFF.

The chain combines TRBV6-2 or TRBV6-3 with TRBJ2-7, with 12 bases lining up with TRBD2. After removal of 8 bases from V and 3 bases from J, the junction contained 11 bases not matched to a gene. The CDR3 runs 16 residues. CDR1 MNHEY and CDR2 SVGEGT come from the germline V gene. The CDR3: CASGLAGGTDHYEQYF. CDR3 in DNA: TGTGCCAGCGGTCTAGCGGGAGGGACCGACCACTACGAGCAGTACTTC.

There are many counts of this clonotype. The CDR3, as DNA: TGTGCCAGCAGTTCAATACCGGGACTAGCTCAACCGCTTGAGCAGTTCTTC. Amino acids: CASSSIPGLAQPLEQFF. V is TRBV12-3 or TRBV12-4 and J is TRBJ2-1, with 9 bases lining up with TRBD2. This CDR3 has 17 residues. Trimming at V came to 4 bases and at J to 9 bases, leaving 16 bases not matched to a gene.

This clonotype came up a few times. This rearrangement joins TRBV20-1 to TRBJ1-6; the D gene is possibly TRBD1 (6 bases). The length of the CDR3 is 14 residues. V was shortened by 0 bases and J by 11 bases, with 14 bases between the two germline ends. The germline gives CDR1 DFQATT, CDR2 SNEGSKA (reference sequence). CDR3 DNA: TGCAGTGCTAGAGATCCGGGGGCGCACCCACCCCTCCACTTT. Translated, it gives CSARDPGAHPPLHF.

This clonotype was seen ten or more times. The CDR3 DNA sequence: TGTGCCAGCAGTTTTTCACAGGGGCGTTCACCCCTCCACTTT. Amino acids: CASSFSQGRSPLHF. The rearrangement links TRBV28 to TRBJ1-6; 7 bases are a match to TRBD1. The CDR3 totals 14 residues. The germline V gene encodes CDR1 MDHEN and CDR2 SYDVKM. V lost 3 bases, J lost 9 bases, and 5 bases stayed unmatched.

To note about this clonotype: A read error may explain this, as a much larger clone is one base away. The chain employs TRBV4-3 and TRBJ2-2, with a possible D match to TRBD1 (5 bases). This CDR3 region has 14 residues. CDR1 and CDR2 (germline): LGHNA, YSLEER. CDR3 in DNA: TGCGCCAGCAGCCAAGAACAGGCCACCGCGGAGCTGTTTTTT. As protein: CASSQEQATAELFF.

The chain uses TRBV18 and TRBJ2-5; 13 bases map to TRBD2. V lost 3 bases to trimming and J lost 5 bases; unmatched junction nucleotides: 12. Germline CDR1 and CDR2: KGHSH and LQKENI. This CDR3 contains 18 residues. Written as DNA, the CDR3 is TGTGCCAGCTCACCGCCGACTAGCGGGAGGCCAAAACGGGAGACCCAGTACTTC. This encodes CASSPPTSGRPKRETQYF.

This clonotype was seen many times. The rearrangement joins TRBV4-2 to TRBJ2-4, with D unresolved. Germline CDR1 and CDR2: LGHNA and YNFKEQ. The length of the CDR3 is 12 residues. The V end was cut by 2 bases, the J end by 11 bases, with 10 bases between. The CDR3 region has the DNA TGTGCCAGCAGCCAACCAACTGAGGTTCAGTACTTC. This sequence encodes CASSQPTEVQYF.

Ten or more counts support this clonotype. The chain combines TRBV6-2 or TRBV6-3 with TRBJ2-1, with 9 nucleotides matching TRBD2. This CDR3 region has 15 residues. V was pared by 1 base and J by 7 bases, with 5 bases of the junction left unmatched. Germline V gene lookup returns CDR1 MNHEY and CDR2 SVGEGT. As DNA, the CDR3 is TGTGCCAGCAGTTACTATAGCGGGAGCGGTAATGAGCAGTTCTTC. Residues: CASSYYSGSGNEQFF.

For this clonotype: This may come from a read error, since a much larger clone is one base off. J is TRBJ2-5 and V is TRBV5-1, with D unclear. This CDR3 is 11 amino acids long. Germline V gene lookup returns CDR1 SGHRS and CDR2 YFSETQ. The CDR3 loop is CASRDQETLYF. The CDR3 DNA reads TGCGCCAGCAGAGACCAAGAGACCCTGTACTTC. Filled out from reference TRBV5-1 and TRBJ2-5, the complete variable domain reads KAGVTQTPRYLIKTRGQQVTLSCSPISGHRSVSWYQQTPGQGLQFLFEYFSETQRNKGNFPGRFSGRQFSNSRSEMNVSTLELGDSALYLCASRDQETLYFGPGTRLLVL.

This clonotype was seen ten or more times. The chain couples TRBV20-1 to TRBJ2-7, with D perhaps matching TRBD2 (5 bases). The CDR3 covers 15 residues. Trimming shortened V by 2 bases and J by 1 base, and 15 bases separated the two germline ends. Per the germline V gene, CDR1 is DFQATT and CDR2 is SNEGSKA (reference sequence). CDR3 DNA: TGCAGTGCTAGACTAAATAGCGTGAGTTCCTACGAGCAGTACTTC. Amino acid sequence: CSARLNSVSSYEQYF.

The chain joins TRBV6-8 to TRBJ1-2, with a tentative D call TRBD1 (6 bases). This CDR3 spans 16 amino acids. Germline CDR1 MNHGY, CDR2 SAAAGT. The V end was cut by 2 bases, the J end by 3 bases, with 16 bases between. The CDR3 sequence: CASSYPADRRDYGYTF. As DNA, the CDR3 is TGTGCCAGCAGTTACCCAGCCGACAGGAGGGACTATGGCTACACCTTC.

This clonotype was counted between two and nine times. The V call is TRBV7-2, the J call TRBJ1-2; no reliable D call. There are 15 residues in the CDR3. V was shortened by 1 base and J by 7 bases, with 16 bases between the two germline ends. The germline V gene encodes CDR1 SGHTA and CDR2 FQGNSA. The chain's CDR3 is CASSLESDGISGYTF. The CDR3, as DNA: TGTGCCAGCAGCTTAGAATCCGATGGGATCTCTGGCTACACCTTC.

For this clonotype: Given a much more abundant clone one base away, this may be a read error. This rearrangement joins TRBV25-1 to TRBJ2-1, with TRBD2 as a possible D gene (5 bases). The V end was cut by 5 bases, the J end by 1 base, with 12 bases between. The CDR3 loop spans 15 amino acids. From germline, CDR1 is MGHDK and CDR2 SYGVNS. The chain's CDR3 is CASSTTGRSYNEQFF. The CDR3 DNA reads TGTGCCAGCAGTACGACGGGAAGGTCCTACAATGAGCAGTTCTTC.

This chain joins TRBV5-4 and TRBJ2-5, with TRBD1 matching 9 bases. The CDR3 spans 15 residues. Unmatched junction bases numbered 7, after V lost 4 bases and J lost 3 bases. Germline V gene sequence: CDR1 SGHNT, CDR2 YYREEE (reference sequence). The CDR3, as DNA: TGTGCCAGCAGCCCGAAGACAGGGGGAAAAGAGACCCAGTACTTC. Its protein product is CASSPKTGGKETQYF.

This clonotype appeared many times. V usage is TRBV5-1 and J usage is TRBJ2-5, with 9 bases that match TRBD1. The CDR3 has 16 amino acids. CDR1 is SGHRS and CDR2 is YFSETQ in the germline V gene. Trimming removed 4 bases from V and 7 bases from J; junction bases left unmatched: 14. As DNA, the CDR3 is TGCGCCAGCAGCCCCAACGCAGGGACAGGGCGAGGGACCCAGTACTTC. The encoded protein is CASSPNAGTGRGTQYF.

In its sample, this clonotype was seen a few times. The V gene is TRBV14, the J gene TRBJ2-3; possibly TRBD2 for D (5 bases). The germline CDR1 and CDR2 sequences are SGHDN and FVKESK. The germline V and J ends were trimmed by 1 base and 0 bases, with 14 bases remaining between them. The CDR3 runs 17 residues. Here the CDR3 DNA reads TGTGCCAGCAGCCAAGCCCCAGCGGCCTCAAGCACAGATACGCAGTATTTT. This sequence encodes CASSQAPAASSTDTQYF.

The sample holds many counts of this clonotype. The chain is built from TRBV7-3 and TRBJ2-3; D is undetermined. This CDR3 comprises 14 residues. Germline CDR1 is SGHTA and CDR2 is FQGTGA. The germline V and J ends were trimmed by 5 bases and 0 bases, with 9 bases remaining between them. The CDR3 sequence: CASSIGLSTDTQYF. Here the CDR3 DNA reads TGTGCCAGCAGCATCGGGCTTAGCACAGATACGCAGTATTTT.

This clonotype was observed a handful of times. CDR3 nucleotide sequence: TGTGCCAGCACCCCCTTGGACAGGGGGGACTATGGCTACACCTTC. Translating it yields CASTPLDRGDYGYTF. This sequence joins TRBV12-3 or TRBV12-4 and TRBJ1-2, with 10 bases fitting TRBD1. This CDR3 comprises 15 residues. The V segment lost 7 bases and the J segment 3 bases; nucleotides outside the gene matches: 8.

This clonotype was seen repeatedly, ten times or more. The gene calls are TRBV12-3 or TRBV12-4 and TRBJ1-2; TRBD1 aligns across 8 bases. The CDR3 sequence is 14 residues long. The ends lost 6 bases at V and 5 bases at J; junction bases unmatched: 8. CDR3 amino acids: CASSRRTGRYGYTF. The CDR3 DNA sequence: TGTGCCAGCAGCCGCCGGACAGGGAGATATGGCTACACCTTC.

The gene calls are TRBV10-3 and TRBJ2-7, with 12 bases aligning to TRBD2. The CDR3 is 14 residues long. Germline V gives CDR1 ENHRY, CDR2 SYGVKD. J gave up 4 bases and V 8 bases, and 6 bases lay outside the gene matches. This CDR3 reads CAISSTSGGYEQYF. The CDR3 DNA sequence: TGTGCCATCTCATCTACTAGCGGGGGGTACGAGCAGTACTTC.